This T cell receptor beta chain was obtained from a study of blood T cell repertoires in COVID-19. Method: immunoSEQ multiplex PCR; TCRdb's copy keeps in-frame clones and lacks some. Of about 65,000 clones listed, approximately 80% were seen once; the top ten hold 10% to 13%. The material sequenced was peripheral blood. This TCR came from a man in his fifties with COVID-19, enrolled during active disease.

The CDR3 DNA reads TGTGCCACCAGCGGGGGACAGGCAGGAACTAACTATGGCTACACCTTC. This translates into CATSGGQAGTNYGYTF. The chain recombines TRBV15 with TRBJ1-2, with 8 bases aligning to TRBD1. The CDR3 length is 16 residues. In germline, CDR1 is LNHNV, CDR2 YYDKDF (reference sequence). V was pared by 5 bases and J by 0 bases, with 8 bases of the junction left unmatched. Full variable domain (missing parts from reference TRBV15 and TRBJ1-2): DAMVIQNPRYQVTQFGKPVTLSCSQTLNHNVMYWYQQKSSQAPKLLFHYYDKDFNNEADTPDNFQSRRPNTSFCFLDIRSPGLGDTAMYLCATSGGQAGTNYGYTFGSGTRLTVV.